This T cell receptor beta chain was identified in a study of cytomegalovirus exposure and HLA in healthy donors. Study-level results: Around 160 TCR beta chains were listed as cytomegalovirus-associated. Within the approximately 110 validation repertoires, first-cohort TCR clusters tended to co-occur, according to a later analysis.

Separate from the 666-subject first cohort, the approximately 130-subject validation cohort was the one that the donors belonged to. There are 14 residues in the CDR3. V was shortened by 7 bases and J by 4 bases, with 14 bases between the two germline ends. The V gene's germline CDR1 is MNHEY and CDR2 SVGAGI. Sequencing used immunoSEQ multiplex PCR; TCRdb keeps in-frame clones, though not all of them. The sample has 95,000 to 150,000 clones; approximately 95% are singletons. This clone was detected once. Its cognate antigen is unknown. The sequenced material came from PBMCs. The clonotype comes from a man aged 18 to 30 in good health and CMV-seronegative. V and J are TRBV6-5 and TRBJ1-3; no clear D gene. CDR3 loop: CASTTGGPGNTIYF. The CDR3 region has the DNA TGTGCCAGCACCACGGGAGGGCCCGGAAACACCATATATTTT.